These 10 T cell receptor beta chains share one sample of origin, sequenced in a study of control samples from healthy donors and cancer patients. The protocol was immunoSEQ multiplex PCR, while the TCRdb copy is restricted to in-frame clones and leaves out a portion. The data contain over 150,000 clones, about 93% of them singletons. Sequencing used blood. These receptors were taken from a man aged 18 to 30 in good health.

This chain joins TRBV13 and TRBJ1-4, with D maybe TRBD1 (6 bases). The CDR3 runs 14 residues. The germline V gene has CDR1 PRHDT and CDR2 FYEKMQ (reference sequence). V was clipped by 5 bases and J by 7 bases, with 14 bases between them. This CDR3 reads CASSRNREGEKLFF. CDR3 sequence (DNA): TGTGCCAGCAGCCGTAACAGGGAGGGTGAAAAACTGTTTTTT.

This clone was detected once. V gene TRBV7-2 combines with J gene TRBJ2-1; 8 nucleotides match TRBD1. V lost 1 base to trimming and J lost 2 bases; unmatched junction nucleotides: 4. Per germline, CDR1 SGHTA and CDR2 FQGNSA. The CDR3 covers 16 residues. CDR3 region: CASSLEDRAPYNEQFF. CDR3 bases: TGTGCCAGCAGCTTAGAGGACAGGGCGCCCTACAATGAGCAGTTCTTC.

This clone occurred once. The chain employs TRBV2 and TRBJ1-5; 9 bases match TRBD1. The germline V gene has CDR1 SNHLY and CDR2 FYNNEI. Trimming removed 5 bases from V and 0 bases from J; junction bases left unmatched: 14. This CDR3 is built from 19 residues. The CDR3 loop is CASSLLPGQGHGSNQPQHF. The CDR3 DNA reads TGTGCCAGCAGTCTACTTCCGGGACAGGGTCACGGTAGCAATCAGCCCCAGCATTTT.

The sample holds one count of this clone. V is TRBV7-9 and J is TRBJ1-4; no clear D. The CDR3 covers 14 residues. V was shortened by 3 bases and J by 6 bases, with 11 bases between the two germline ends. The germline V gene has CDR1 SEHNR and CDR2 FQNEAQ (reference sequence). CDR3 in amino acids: CASSFQLRDEKLFF. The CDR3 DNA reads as TGTGCCAGCAGCTTCCAATTGAGGGATGAAAAACTGTTTTTT.

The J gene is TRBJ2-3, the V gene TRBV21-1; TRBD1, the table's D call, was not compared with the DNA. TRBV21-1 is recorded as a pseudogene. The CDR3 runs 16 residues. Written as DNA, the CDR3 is TGTGCCACCGCCAAGGTGGGGACACGAGGCACGGATACGCAGTATTTT. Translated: CATAKVGTRGTDTQYF.

The CDR3 loop is CASGPGSNQPQHF. In DNA form, the CDR3 reads TGTGCTAGTGGTCCCGGGAGCAATCAGCCCCAGCATTTT. J is TRBJ1-5 and V is TRBV12-5; the D is unclear. Germline values: CDR1 LGHNT, CDR2 FRNRAP. CDR3 length: 13 residues. V lost 5 bases, J lost 1 base, and 6 bases lay in between.

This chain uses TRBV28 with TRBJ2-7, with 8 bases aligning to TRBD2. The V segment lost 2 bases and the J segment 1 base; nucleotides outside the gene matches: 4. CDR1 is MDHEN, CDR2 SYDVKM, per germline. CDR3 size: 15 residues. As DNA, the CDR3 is TGTGCCAGCAGTTTAATAGCGGGACCATCCTACGAGCAGTACTTC. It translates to CASSLIAGPSYEQYF.

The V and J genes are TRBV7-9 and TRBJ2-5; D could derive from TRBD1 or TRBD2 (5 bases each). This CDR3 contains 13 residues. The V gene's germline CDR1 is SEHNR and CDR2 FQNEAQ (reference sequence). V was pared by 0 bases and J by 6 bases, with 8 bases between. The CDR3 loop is CASSLAREKTQYF. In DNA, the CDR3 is TGTGCCAGCAGCTTAGCCAGGGAGAAGACCCAGTACTTC.

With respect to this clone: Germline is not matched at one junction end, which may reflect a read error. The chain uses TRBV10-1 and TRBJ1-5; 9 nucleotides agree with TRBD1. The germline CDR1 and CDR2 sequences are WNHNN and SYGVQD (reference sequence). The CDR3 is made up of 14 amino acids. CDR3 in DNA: TGCGCCTTCTATAATGGACAGGGGCATCAACCCCAGCATTTT. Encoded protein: CAFYNGQGHQPQHF.

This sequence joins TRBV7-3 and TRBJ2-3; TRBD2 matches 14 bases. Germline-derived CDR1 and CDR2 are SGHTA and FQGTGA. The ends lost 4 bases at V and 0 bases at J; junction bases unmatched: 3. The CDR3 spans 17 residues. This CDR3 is CASSSGTSGGSTDTQYF. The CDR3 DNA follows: TGTGCCAGCAGCTCCGGGACTAGCGGGGGAAGCACAGATACGCAGTATTTT.